A single T cell receptor beta chain is shown here with its context. The CDR3 extends over 15 amino acids. Germline assignment: CDR1 LNHDA and CDR2 SQIVND (reference sequence). The ends were cut back, 1 base at V and 0 bases at J, with 7 bases in the middle. The method was immunoSEQ multiplex PCR; TCRdb's version includes in-frame clones alone and lacks a portion of them. Of about 140,000 clones detected, more than 80% appear once; the ten largest clones hold about 11%. The data originate from a study of blood T cell repertoires in COVID-19. Study details: T cells, B-cell-depleted T cells, or PBMCs provided the cDNA or gDNA that served as material.

What was sequenced was peripheral blood. The sequence derives from a woman older than 75 with acute or convalescent COVID-19. This chain uses TRBV19 with TRBJ2-1; D unclear. The CDR3 sequence is CASSIGSSSYNEQFF. The CDR3 coding sequence is TGTGCCAGTAGTATAGGGTCGAGCTCCTACAATGAGCAGTTCTTC.